This T cell receptor beta chain is from a study of CD8+CD57+ T cells in acquired aplastic anemia. Study as a whole: Across the sorted CD4+ and CD8+ cells, DNA amounts averaged roughly 3 ug.

Only patients with CD8+CD57+ cell expansion on flow cytometry were chosen for sequencing. At the time of blood sampling, patients had not yet received any therapy. Genomic DNA, serving as template, underwent TCR beta VDJ and CDR3 profiling. TCRdb reanalysed the reads using MiXCR and keeps one entry per CDR3 protein. The top ten hold around 0.82% of the sample, which has about 470,000 distinct CDR3 sequences, around a third seen once. Study findings and constraints: Patients had twenty-nine CD8+ CDR3 sequences in common with controls (the shared set).

A word on this clonotype: The target antigen is unknown. A single base separates this from a much larger clone, so it may be a read error.

The CDR3 loop spans 15 amino acids. V lost 4 bases, J lost 0 bases, and 6 bases stayed unmatched. The V gene's germline CDR1 is DFQATT and CDR2 SNEGSKA (reference sequence). This sequence was found in a human donor with aplastic anemia. Sequenced material: sorted CD4+, CD8+, or CD8+CD57+ T cells (not recorded which) from PBMCs. This sequence joins TRBV20-1 and TRBJ2-3; 8 nucleotides agree with TRBD2. CDR3 sequence: CSATKTSDSTDTQYF. The DNA for the CDR3 is TGCAGTGCTACTAAGACTAGCGACAGCACAGATACGCAGTATTTT.